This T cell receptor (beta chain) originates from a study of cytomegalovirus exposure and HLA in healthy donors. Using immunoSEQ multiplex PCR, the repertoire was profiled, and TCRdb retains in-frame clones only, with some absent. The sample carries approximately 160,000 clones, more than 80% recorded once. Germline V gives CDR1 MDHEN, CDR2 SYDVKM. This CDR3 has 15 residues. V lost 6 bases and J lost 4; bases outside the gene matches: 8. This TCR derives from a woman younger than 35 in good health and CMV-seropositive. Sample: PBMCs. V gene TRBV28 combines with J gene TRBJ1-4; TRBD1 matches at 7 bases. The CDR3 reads CASRLGQLINEKLFF. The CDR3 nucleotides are TGTGCCAGCAGACTGGGACAGCTGATTAATGAAAAACTGTTTTTT.